This T cell receptor (beta chain) was observed in a study of Graves' ophthalmopathy and Graves' hyperthyroidism. Study-level findings and limits: The model's ophthalmopathy progression predictions had just under 71% sensitivity and approximately 72% specificity.

Amplifying from RNA transcripts, the study obtained TCR beta CDR3 regions. The workflow started with a first-round RT-PCR run with HTBI primers and then moved on to a second-round multiplex PCR. TCRdb analysed the multiplex PCR reads with MiXCR anew, one entry per CDR3 protein. The sample gives hundreds of thousands of distinct CDR3 sequences, roughly 40% of which show up once; 40% to 55% is in the top ten. As concerns this clonotype: The target antigen is unknown.

CDR3 size: 14 residues. Trimming at V came to 0 bases and at J to 12 bases, leaving 7 bases not matched to a gene. Germline V gene lookup returns CDR1 SGHAT and CDR2 FQDESV (reference sequence). Other autoimmune diseases, uncontrolled infections, pregnancy or lactation excluded patients from enrollment. The chain carries TRBV11-1 and TRBJ2-7, with TRBD2 identical over 11 bases. This TCR was sampled from an adult man with Graves' ophthalmopathy. The source material was peripheral blood. The CDR3 is CASSLAGTSGPGYF. The CDR3, as DNA: TGTGCCAGCAGCTTAGCCGGGACTAGCGGTCCGGGGTACTTC.